Listed here are 26 T cell receptor beta chains from one sample, sequenced in a study of T cells in Graves' hyperthyroidism and ophthalmopathy. Template material for amplifying TCR beta CDR3 regions consisted of RNA transcripts. Initially, a first-round RT-PCR of the TCR CDR3 employed the HTBI primer set. TCRdb ran MiXCR on the multiplex PCR reads and lists one entry per CDR3 protein. Of roughly 300,000 distinct CDR3 sequences listed, about 15% are singletons. Sequencing used blood. These receptors came from a woman in her twenties or thirties with Graves' hyperthyroidism.

This clonotype came up a few times. The rearrangement links TRBV5-1 to TRBJ2-5, with 8 bases identical to TRBD2. The germline V gene has CDR1 SGHRS and CDR2 YFSETQ. V shed 2 bases and J 3 bases; nucleotides not matched to a gene: 3. The CDR3 contains 14 residues. The CDR3 sequence: CASSFSGTEETQYF. CDR3 sequence (DNA): TGCGCCAGCAGCTTTAGCGGGACCGAAGAGACCCAGTACTTC.

With respect to this clonotype: One junction end does not reproduce the germline sequence, and a read error may be involved. The CDR3 bases are TGTGCTAGCAGCTTGGACCCGGTGGGACTAGGGACCGGGGAGCTGTTTTTT. It specifies CASSLDPVGLGTGELFF. The J gene is TRBJ2-2, the V gene TRBV7-7, with TRBD2 matching 8 bases. The CDR3 consists of 17 residues. Germline V CDR1 and CDR2: SSHAT, FNYEAQ (reference sequence).

This clonotype was recorded at least ten times. The V gene is TRBV7-9, the J gene TRBJ2-5; 10 bases map to TRBD1. Germline V gene lookup returns CDR1 SEHNR and CDR2 FQNEAQ (reference sequence). This CDR3 is built from 16 residues. Unmatched junction bases numbered 10, after V lost 5 bases and J lost 4 bases. The CDR3 loop is CASSQAGQGIGETQYF. For the CDR3, the DNA is TGTGCCAGCAGCCAAGCGGGACAGGGGATAGGAGAGACCCAGTACTTC.

This clonotype was counted ten times or more. The chain couples TRBV18 to TRBJ2-5; D is unresolved. CDR3 length: 13 amino acids. Between the trimmed V and J ends, which lost 3 bases and 0 bases, there was a span of 5 bases. Germline CDR1 reads KGHSH; CDR2 reads LQKENI. The CDR3 DNA reads TGTGCCAGCTCACCCCGGAACCAAGAGACCCAGTACTTC. Its protein product is CASSPRNQETQYF.

This clonotype was observed many times. This chain links TRBV5-1 with TRBJ2-5; tentatively, D is TRBD1 (6 bases). V lost 0 bases to trimming and J lost 1 base, with 13 bases between them. The CDR3 contains 16 residues. Germline CDR1 SGHRS, CDR2 YFSETQ. CDR3 region: CASSLEGDVRQETQYF. The CDR3 DNA follows: TGCGCCAGCAGCTTGGAGGGGGACGTTCGCCAAGAGACCCAGTACTTC.

This clonotype was found a few times. The genes are TRBV7-9 and TRBJ1-6; D ambiguous. The CDR3 spans 12 residues. V was pared by 4 bases and J by 9 bases, with 7 bases between. From germline, CDR1 is SEHNR and CDR2 FQNEAQ (reference sequence). DNA for the CDR3: TGTGCCAGCAGCTCCTCTTTTTCACCCCTCCACTTT. Its translation is CASSSSFSPLHF.

Of note for this clonotype: One end of the junction varies from germline; a read error may be responsible. The chain combines TRBV24-1 with TRBJ1-1, with unresolved D. CDR3 length equals 15 residues. Germline V gene sequence: CDR1 KGHDR, CDR2 SFDVKD. CDR3 sequence: CASSPLAGLNTEAFF. In DNA, the CDR3 is TGTGCCAGCAGTCCCTTAGCCGGCTTGAACACTGAAGCTTTCTTT.

This clonotype showed up just a few times. This chain links TRBV4-1 with TRBJ1-6; 7 nucleotides match TRBD1. V dropped 4 bases and J dropped 9; count of bases not matched to a gene: 9. This CDR3 has 15 amino acids. Germline CDR1 MGHRA, CDR2 YSYEKL. CDR3 sequence reads: CASSPSSGGGSPLHF. Written as DNA, the CDR3 is TGCGCCAGCAGCCCGAGCTCAGGGGGAGGTTCACCCCTCCACTTT.

This clonotype was picked up a small number of times. This chain joins TRBV20-1 and TRBJ2-4, with D tentatively TRBD2 (5 bases). Trimming removed 0 bases from V and 0 bases from J, with 15 bases in between. The germline V gene encodes CDR1 DFQATT and CDR2 SNEGSKA (reference sequence). This CDR3 is 17 amino acids long. CDR3 loop: CSARESKRAGAKNIQYF. The CDR3 nucleotides are TGCAGTGCTAGAGAGTCCAAAAGGGCGGGAGCCAAAAACATTCAGTACTTC.

This clonotype was detected only a few times. The V and J genes are TRBV14 and TRBJ2-7, with D tentatively TRBD1 or TRBD2 (6 bases each). The ends were cut back, 10 bases at V and 4 bases at J, with 17 bases in the middle. CDR3 length: 13 amino acids. Germline lookup yields CDR1 SGHDN and CDR2 FVKESK. CDR3 amino acids: CATHGGELYEQYF. CDR3 DNA sequence: TGTGCCACCCACGGGGGCGAACTATACGAGCAGTACTTC.

This clonotype was observed many times. The chain links TRBV28 to TRBJ2-7; 8 bases line up with TRBD1. After removal of 4 bases from V and 6 bases from J, the junction contained 8 bases not matched to a gene. CDR3 length equals 14 residues. Germline V gene lookup returns CDR1 MDHEN and CDR2 SYDVKM. This chain's CDR3 is CASSSLDRGSEQYF. In DNA form, the CDR3 reads TGTGCCAGCAGTTCACTCGACAGGGGTAGCGAGCAGTACTTC.

This clonotype was recorded many times. This rearrangement joins TRBV5-1 to TRBJ1-4; D perhaps matches TRBD1 (6 bases). The CDR3 is 15 residues long. Trimming pared 3 bases from V and 7 bases from J, leaving 16 bases between. Germline lookup yields CDR1 SGHRS and CDR2 YFSETQ. In DNA form, the CDR3 reads TGCGCCAGCAGCTCACAGGGTAGTTGGGGTGAAAAACTGTTTTTT. Encoded protein: CASSSQGSWGEKLFF.

This chain joins TRBV19 and TRBJ2-1; D tentatively fits TRBD1 or TRBD2 (6 bases each). Germline V CDR1 and CDR2: LNHDA, SQIVND (reference sequence). The CDR3 runs 14 residues. V was cut by 8 bases and J by 0 bases, with 11 bases left in between. CDR3 residues: CASGGPSSYNEQFF. DNA for the CDR3: TGTGCCAGTGGGGGGCCGAGCTCCTACAATGAGCAGTTCTTC.

J is TRBJ1-6 and V is TRBV7-9; D might be TRBD1 (5 bases). Germline CDR1 SEHNR, CDR2 FQNEAQ (reference sequence). The CDR3 runs 14 residues. V lost 0 bases and J 11 bases, leaving 11 bases between the germline ends. Here the CDR3 reads CASSLARGMTPLHF. DNA for the CDR3: TGTGCCAGCAGCTTAGCGCGGGGCATGACACCCCTCCACTTT.

This clonotype was recorded many times. This chain connects TRBV10-3 to TRBJ2-7, with D maybe TRBD1 (6 bases). Looked up from germline, CDR1 is ENHRY and CDR2 is SYGVKD. Trimming shortened V by 10 bases and J by 2 bases, and 12 bases separated the two germline ends. The CDR3 runs to 12 residues. CDR3 bases: TGTGCCACCTGGGACACAACCTACGAGCAGTACTTC. This translates into CATWDTTYEQYF.

This clonotype was found many times. Here the CDR3 reads CASPPGQVNTEAFF. The CDR3 DNA follows: TGTGCCAGCCCTCCAGGACAGGTGAACACTGAAGCTTTCTTT. The chain links TRBV2 to TRBJ1-1; TRBD1 aligns across 7 bases. Germline trimming cut 8 bases from V and 0 bases from J; bases unmatched to any gene: 6. The CDR3 runs 14 residues. Germline V gene data show CDR1 as SNHLY and CDR2 as FYNNEI.

The gene calls are TRBV3-1 and TRBJ2-1, with no clear D. V lost 4 bases and J 9 bases, leaving 13 bases between the germline ends. CDR1 and CDR2 (germline): LGHDT, YNNKEL (reference sequence). The CDR3 runs to 13 residues. CDR3 amino acids: CASSPTILGEQFF. The CDR3, as DNA: TGTGCCAGCAGCCCGACCATATTGGGTGAGCAGTTCTTC.

This clonotype turned up a few times. The CDR3 DNA follows: TGTGCCAGCAGCCTCGACATGGATGGCAATCAGCCCCAGCATTTT. It encodes CASSLDMDGNQPQHF. The chain employs TRBV5-6 and TRBJ1-5; no clear D gene. With 4 bases removed from V and 2 bases from J, the gap between germline ends came to 13 bases. Germline V gene sequence: CDR1 SGHDT, CDR2 YYEEEE. The CDR3 contains 15 residues.

V usage is TRBV7-6 and J usage is TRBJ2-7; 7 bases map to TRBD2. The J segment lost 3 bases and the V segment lost 6 bases, leaving 5 bases of the junction unmatched. The CDR3 length is 13 residues. Germline V CDR1 and CDR2: SGHVS, FNYEAQ. CDR3 in DNA: TGTGCCAGCAGTCAGCGGGATGGCTACGAGCAGTACTTC. It translates to CASSQRDGYEQYF.

This clonotype came up many times. The chain employs TRBV12-3 or TRBV12-4 and TRBJ2-3, with 8 bases fitting TRBD2. The CDR3 is 17 amino acids. Trimming cost V 5 bases and J 1 base; bases outside gene matches: 11. CDR3 residues: CASSLPPHGRGTDTQYF. The CDR3, as DNA: TGTGCCAGCAGTCTCCCTCCCCACGGGAGGGGCACAGATACGCAGTATTTT.

This clonotype was seen a few times. The J gene is TRBJ2-1, the V gene TRBV7-9; D is possibly TRBD2 (7 bases). V was trimmed by 7 bases and J by 6 bases, leaving 22 bases between them. This CDR3 is 16 amino acids long. CDR1 SEHNR and CDR2 FQNEAQ come from the germline V gene (reference sequence). The CDR3 DNA follows: TGTGCCAGCACCAAACGGGGGGACATCCTGGGCAATGAGCAGTTCTTC. Its translation is CASTKRGDILGNEQFF.

The chain couples TRBV5-1 to TRBJ2-7; D may be TRBD2 (5 bases). The V end was cut by 0 bases, the J end by 4 bases, with 14 bases between. Germline assignment: CDR1 SGHRS and CDR2 YFSETQ. There are 15 residues in the CDR3. For the CDR3, the DNA is TGCGCCAGCAGCTTGGCTGTCGAGGGTCCGTACGAGCAGTACTTC. Its protein is CASSLAVEGPYEQYF.

The rearrangement joins TRBV6-2 or TRBV6-3 to TRBJ2-7; D unclear. Germline loops: CDR1 MNHEY, CDR2 SVGEGT. V was clipped by 6 bases and J by 0 bases, with 15 bases between them. The CDR3 loop spans 15 amino acids. CDR3: CASRPFYVSSYEQYF. CDR3 DNA sequence: TGTGCCAGCAGGCCCTTCTACGTCAGCTCCTACGAGCAGTACTTC.

This clonotype was observed many times. V usage is TRBV6-2 or TRBV6-3 and J usage is TRBJ2-3; 8 bases are a match to TRBD1. V shed 6 bases, J shed 2 bases, and the junction held 4 bases outside the gene matches. CDR1 and CDR2 (germline): MNHEY, SVGEGT. The CDR3 consists of 14 residues. The CDR3: CASSRTGNTDTQYF. The CDR3 coding sequence is TGTGCCAGCAGCAGGACAGGGAACACAGATACGCAGTATTTT.

This clonotype was counted ten times or more. The CDR3 protein is CASSYLGGGGMRSETQYF. CDR3 nucleotide sequence: TGTGCCAGCAGTTACTTGGGGGGGGGCGGGATGAGGTCGGAGACCCAGTACTTC. This rearrangement joins TRBV6-6 to TRBJ2-5, with D possibly being TRBD2 (7 bases). V lost 1 base to trimming and J lost 5 bases, with 23 bases between them. The CDR3 consists of 18 residues. The germline CDR1 and CDR2 sequences are MNHNY and SVGAGI (reference sequence).

For this clonotype: This could be a read error, since a much larger clone is one nucleotide away. The chain carries TRBV28 and TRBJ1-5; the D gene is possibly TRBD1 (5 bases). The germline CDR1 and CDR2 sequences are MDHEN and SYDVKM. The CDR3 runs to 16 residues. Trimming removed 4 bases at V and 6 bases at J, with 19 bases between. The chain's CDR3 is CASSSSGRAWGQPQHF. CDR3 nucleotides: TGTGCCAGCAGTTCCTCGGGACGGGCCTGGGGTCAGCCCCAGCATTTT.